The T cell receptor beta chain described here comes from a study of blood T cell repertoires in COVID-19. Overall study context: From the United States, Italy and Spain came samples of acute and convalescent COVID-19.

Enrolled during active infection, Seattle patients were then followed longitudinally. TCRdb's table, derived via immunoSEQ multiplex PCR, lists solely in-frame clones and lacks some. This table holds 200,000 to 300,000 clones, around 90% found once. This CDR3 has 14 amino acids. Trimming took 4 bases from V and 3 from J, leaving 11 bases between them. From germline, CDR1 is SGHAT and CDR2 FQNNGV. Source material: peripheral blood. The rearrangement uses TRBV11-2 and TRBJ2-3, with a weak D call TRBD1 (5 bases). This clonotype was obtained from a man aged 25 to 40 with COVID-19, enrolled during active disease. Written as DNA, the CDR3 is TGTGCCAGCAGCTACCTGGACACAACAGATACGCAGTATTTT. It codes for CASSYLDTTDTQYF.